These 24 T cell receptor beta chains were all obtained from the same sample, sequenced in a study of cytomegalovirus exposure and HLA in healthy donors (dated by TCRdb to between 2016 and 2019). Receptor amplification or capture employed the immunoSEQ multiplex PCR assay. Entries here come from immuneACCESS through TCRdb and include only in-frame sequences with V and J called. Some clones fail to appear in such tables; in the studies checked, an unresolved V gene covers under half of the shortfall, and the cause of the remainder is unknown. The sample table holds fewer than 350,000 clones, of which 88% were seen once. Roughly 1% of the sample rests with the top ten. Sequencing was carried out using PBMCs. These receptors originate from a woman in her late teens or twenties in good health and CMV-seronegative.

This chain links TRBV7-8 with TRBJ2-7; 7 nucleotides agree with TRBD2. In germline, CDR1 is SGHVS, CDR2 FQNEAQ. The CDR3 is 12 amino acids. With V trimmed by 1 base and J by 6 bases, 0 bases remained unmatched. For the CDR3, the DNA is TGTGCCAGCAGCTTAGGGGGGGGCGAGCAGTACTTC. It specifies CASSLGGGEQYF.

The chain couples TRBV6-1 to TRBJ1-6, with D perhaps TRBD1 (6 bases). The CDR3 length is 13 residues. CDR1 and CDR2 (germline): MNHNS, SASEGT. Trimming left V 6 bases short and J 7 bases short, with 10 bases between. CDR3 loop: CASRGGKNSPLHF. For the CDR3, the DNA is TGTGCCAGCAGAGGGGGTAAGAATTCACCCCTCCACTTT.

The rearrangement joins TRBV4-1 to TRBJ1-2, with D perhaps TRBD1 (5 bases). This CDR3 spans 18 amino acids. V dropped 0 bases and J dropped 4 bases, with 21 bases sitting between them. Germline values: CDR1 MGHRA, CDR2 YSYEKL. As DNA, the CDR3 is TGCGCCAGCAGCCAAGAGGGGCAGGTCATCGCCACGTCCTATGGCTACACCTTC. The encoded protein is CASSQEGQVIATSYGYTF.

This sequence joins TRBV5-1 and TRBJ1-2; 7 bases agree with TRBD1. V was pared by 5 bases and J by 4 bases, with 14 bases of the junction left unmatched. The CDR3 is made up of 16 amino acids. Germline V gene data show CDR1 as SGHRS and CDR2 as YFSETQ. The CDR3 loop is CASRSQPGQKIYGYTF. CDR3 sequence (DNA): TGCGCCAGCAGGTCACAACCGGGACAGAAGATCTATGGCTACACCTTC.

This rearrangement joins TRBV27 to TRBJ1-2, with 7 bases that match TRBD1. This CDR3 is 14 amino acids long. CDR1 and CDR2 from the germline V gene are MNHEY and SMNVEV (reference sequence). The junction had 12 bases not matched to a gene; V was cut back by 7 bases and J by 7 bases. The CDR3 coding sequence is TGTGCCAGCACTCCTACAGGGGTAACGGGTGGCTACACCTTC. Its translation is CASTPTGVTGGYTF.

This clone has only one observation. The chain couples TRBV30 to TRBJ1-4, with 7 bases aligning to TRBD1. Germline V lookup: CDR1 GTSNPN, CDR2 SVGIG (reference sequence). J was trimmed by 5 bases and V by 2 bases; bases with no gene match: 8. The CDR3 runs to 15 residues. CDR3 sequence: CAWSPSTGMNEKLFF. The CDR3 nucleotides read TGTGCCTGGAGTCCCTCGACAGGGATGAATGAAAAACTGTTTTTT.

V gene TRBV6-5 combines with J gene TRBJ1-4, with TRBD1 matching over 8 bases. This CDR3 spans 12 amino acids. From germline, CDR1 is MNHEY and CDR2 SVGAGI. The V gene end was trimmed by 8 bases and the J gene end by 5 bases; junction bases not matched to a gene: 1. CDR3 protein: CASRTGNEKLFF. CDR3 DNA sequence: TGTGCCAGCCGGACAGGGAATGAAAAACTGTTTTTT.

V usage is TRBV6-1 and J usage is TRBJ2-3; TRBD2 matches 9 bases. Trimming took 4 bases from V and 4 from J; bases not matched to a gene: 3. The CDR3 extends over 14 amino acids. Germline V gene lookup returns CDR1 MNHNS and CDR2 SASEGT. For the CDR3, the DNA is TGTGCCAGCAGTGGGATAGCGGGAGCAGATACGCAGTATTTT. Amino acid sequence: CASSGIAGADTQYF.

The CDR3 DNA reads TGTGCCAGCAGCCCACGGGGGGTGGAAGAGACCCAGTACTTC. It translates to CASSPRGVEETQYF. The chain has TRBV28 and TRBJ2-5; TRBD2 agrees at 7 bases. Germline V lookup: CDR1 MDHEN, CDR2 SYDVKM. The length of the CDR3 is 14 residues. V was pared by 6 bases and J by 3 bases, with 7 bases of the junction left unmatched.

In DNA, the CDR3 is TGTGCCAGCAGTGATAGATTAGCGGGAGGACGGGAGCAGTACTTC. Translating it yields CASSDRLAGGREQYF. The V gene is TRBV2, the J gene TRBJ2-7, with TRBD2 matching 10 bases. Germline V gene sequence: CDR1 SNHLY, CDR2 FYNNEI. The CDR3 spans 15 residues. V lost 3 bases to trimming and J lost 7 bases; unmatched junction nucleotides: 9.

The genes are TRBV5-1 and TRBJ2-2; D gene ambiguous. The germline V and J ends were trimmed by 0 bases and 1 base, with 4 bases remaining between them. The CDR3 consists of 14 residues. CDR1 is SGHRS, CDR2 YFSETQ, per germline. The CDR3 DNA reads TGCGCCAGCAGCTTGGCGAGGAACACCGGGGAGCTGTTTTTT. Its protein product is CASSLARNTGELFF.

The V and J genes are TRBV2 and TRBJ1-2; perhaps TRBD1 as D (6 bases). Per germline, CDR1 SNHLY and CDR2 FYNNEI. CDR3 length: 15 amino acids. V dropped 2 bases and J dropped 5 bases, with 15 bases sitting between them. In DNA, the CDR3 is TGTGCCAGCAGTGAAATGGGGGCGAGACCTTATGGCTACACCTTC. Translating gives CASSEMGARPYGYTF.

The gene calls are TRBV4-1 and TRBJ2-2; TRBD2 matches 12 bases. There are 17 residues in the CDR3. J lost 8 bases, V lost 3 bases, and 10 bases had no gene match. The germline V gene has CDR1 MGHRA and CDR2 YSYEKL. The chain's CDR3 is CASSHDPTSGSLGELFF. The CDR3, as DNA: TGCGCCAGCAGCCACGATCCGACTAGCGGGAGTTTAGGGGAGCTGTTTTTT.

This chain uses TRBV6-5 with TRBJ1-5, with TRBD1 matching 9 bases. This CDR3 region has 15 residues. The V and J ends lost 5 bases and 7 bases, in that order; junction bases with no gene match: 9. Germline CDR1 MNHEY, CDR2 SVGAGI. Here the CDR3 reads CASSGGQGTNQPQHF. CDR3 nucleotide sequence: TGTGCCAGCAGTGGCGGACAGGGGACCAACCAGCCCCAGCATTTT.

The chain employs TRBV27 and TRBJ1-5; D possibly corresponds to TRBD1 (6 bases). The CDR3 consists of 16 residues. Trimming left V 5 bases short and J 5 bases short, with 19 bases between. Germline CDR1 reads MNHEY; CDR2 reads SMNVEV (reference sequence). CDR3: CASSSQTGPKDQPQHF. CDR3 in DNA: TGTGCCAGCAGTAGTCAAACAGGGCCGAAGGATCAGCCCCAGCATTTT.

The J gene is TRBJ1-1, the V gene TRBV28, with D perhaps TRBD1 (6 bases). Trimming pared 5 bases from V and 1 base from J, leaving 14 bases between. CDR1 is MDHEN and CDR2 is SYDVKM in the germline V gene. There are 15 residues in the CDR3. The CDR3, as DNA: TGTGCCAGCAGTCTGACCCCACAGGGGAACACTGAAGCTTTCTTT. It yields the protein CASSLTPQGNTEAFF.

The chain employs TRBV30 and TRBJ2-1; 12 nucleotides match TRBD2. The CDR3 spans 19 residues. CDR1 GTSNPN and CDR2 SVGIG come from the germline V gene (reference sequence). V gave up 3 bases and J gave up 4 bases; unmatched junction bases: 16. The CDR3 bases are TGTGCCTGGAGCGTATTGGGTGCCGCTAGCGGGAGGGAATACAATGAGCAGTTCTTC. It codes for CAWSVLGAASGREYNEQFF. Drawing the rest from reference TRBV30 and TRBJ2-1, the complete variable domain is SQTIHQWPATLVQPVGSPLSLECTVEGTSNPNLYWYRQAAGRGLQLLFYSVGIGQISSEVPQNLSASRPQDRQFILSSKKLLLSDSGFYLCAWSVLGAASGREYNEQFFGPGTRLTVL.

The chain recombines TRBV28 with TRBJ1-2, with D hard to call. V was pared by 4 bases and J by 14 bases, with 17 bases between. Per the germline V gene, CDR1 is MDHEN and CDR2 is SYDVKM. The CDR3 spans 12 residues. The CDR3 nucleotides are TGTGCCAGCAGTTCCGCGGGAAGTCCTTATACCTTC. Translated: CASSSAGSPYTF.

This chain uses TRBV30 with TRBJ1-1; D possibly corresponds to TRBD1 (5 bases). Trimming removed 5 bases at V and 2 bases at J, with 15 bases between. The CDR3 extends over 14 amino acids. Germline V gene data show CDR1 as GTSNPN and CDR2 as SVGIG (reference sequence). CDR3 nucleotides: TGTGCCTGGCAAGTTGGACACTACAACACTGAAGCTTTCTTT. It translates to CAWQVGHYNTEAFF.

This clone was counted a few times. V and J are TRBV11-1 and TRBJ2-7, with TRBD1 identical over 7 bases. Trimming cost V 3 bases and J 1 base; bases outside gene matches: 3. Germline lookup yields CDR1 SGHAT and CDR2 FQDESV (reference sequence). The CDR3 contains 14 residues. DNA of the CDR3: TGTGCCAGCAGCTTTCACAGGGGATCCTACGAGCAGTACTTC. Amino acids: CASSFHRGSYEQYF.

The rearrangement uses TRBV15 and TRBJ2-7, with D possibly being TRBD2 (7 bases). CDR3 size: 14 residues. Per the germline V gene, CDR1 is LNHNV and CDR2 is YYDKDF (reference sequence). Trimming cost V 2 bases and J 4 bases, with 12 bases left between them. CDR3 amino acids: CATSRYREGYEQYF. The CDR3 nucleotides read TGTGCCACCAGCAGATACAGGGAGGGGTACGAGCAGTACTTC.

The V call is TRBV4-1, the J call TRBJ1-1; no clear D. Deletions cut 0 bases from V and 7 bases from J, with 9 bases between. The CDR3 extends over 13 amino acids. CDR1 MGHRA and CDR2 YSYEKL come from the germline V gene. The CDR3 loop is CASSQDLSSEAFF. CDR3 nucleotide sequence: TGCGCCAGCAGCCAAGATTTATCCAGTGAAGCTTTCTTT.

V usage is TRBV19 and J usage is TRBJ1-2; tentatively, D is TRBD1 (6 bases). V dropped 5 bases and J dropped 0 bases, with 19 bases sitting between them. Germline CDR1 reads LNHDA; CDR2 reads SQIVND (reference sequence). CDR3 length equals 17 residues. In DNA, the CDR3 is TGTGCCAGTAGTCGGGTGGCAGGGGTCGAAGCTAACTATGGCTACACCTTC. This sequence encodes CASSRVAGVEANYGYTF.

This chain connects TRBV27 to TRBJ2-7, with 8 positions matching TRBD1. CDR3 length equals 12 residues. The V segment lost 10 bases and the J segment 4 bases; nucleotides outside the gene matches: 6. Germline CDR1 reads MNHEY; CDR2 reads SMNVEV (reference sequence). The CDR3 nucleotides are TGTGCCACCCGGACAGGGAAGTACGAGCAGTACTTC. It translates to CATRTGKYEQYF.